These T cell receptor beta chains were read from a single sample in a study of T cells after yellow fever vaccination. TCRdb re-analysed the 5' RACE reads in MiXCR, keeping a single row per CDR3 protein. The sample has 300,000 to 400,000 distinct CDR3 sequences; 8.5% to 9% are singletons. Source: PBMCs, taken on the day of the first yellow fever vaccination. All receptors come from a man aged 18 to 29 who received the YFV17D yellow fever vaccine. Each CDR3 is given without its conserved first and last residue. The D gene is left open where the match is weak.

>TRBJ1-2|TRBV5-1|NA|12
ASSYGQFNYGYT
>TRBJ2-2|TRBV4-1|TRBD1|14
ASSQRGQGAPGELF
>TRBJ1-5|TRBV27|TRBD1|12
ASSRTGQYQPQH
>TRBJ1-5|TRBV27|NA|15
ASSPMGLLRQDMAQH
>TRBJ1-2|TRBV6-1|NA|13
ASSTPAAGTYGYT
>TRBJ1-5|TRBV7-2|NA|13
ASSLGGDKRQPQH
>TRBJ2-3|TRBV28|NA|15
ASSPRVGSTSTDTQY
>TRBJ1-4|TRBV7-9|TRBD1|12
ASSPTGLGEKLF
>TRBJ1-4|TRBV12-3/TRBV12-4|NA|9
ASTESTELF
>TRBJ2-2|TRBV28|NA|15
ASSPLRQASNTGELF
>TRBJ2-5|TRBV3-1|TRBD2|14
ASSQETRGDQETQY
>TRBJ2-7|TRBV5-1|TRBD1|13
ASSLMTGGTYEQY
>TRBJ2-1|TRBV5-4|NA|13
ASSSSRRGNNEQF
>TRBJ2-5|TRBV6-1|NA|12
ASSPPPGQETQY
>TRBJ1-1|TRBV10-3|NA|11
AISEPKNTEAF